Following are 29 T cell receptor beta chains from one sample sequenced in a study of T cell responses to AZD1222 COVID-19 vaccine. Here immunoSEQ multiplex PCR was the method, and the copy in TCRdb shows in-frame clones only, minus some. The data show approximately 79,000 clones, around four fifths seen once. Sequences were derived from peripheral blood, sampled 28 days after the second AZD1222 dose. The receptors were sampled from an adult who received the AZD1222 COVID-19 vaccine.

The CDR3 nucleotides read TGTGCCAGCAGCTTAGACCATAACAGGGAGCAGCCCCAGCATTTT. Its translation: CASSLDHNREQPQHF. The V gene is TRBV7-8, the J gene TRBJ1-5; possible D gene TRBD1, 6 bases. Germline V gene lookup returns CDR1 SGHVS and CDR2 FQNEAQ. V shed 1 base and J shed 7 bases, with 14 bases lying between them. CDR3 length equals 15 residues.

In its sample, this clone was seen once. The J gene is TRBJ2-7, the V gene TRBV28; 14 bases line up with TRBD2. CDR1 is MDHEN, CDR2 SYDVKM, per germline. This CDR3 spans 15 amino acids. J lost 4 bases, V lost 7 bases, and 6 bases had no gene match. The CDR3 here is CASKAGTSGSYEQYF. CDR3 sequence (DNA): TGTGCCAGCAAAGCCGGGACTAGCGGGAGTTACGAGCAGTACTTC.

The chain couples TRBV14 to TRBJ1-2; possible D gene TRBD1, 6 bases. In germline, CDR1 is SGHDN, CDR2 FVKESK. V was cut by 6 bases and J by 4 bases, with 21 bases left in between. This CDR3 region has 16 residues. CDR3 bases: TGTGCCAGCAGTCTCGCTAGCGGGGGGGACACCTATGGCTACACCTTC. Translated: CASSLASGGDTYGYTF. Full variable domain (remainder filled in from reference TRBV14 and TRBJ1-2): EAGVTQFPSHSVIEKGQTVTLRCDPISGHDNLYWYRRVMGKEIKFLLHFVKESKQDESGMPNNRFLAERTGGTYSTLKVQPAELEDSGVYFCASSLASGGDTYGYTFGSGTRLTVV.

V is TRBV6-2 or TRBV6-3 and J is TRBJ2-2; D perhaps matches TRBD2 (6 bases). Germline CDR1 and CDR2: MNHEY and SVGEGT. The CDR3 runs to 17 residues. With 0 bases removed from V and 2 bases from J, the gap between germline ends came to 13 bases. The CDR3 coding sequence is TGTGCCAGCAGTTACTCTAGGGAGGAGGGAAACACCGGGGAGCTGTTTTTT. Translation: CASSYSREEGNTGELFF.

This chain connects TRBV7-8 to TRBJ2-7, with D tentatively TRBD1 (5 bases). Germline CDR1 SGHVS, CDR2 FQNEAQ. The V gene lost 2 bases and the J gene lost 4 bases, with 15 bases spanning the gap. This CDR3 contains 15 residues. The CDR3 spells CASSLPQGSGYEQYF. CDR3 DNA sequence: TGTGCCAGCAGCTTACCTCAGGGTTCGGGTTACGAGCAGTACTTC.

The chain uses TRBV9 and TRBJ2-1; the D gene is possibly TRBD2 (6 bases). The CDR3 is 14 amino acids. Germline V gives CDR1 SGDLS, CDR2 YYNGEE. V was trimmed by 0 bases and J by 10 bases, leaving 14 bases between them. This chain's CDR3 is CASSVVSGAGEQFF. The CDR3 DNA reads TGTGCCAGCAGCGTAGTTTCTGGAGCGGGCGAGCAGTTCTTC.

V is TRBV5-1 and J is TRBJ1-2; 7 nucleotides agree with TRBD1. The CDR3 length is 13 residues. Trimming cost V 4 bases and J 7 bases; bases outside gene matches: 7. CDR1 is SGHRS, CDR2 YFSETQ, per germline. The CDR3 DNA reads as TGCGCCAGCAGCAGCGGGACAGTACCTGGCTACACCTTC. It codes for CASSSGTVPGYTF.

This rearrangement joins TRBV29-1 to TRBJ2-2; the match to TRBD2 covers 7 bases. CDR1 and CDR2 (germline): SQVTM, ANQGSEA. V gave up 3 bases and J gave up 7 bases; unmatched junction bases: 11. The CDR3 runs 15 residues. The CDR3 DNA reads as TGCAGCGTTGATCTTTCGCGGGGGATTGGCGGGGAGCTGTTTTTT. Translating it yields CSVDLSRGIGGELFF.

The rearrangement joins TRBV19 to TRBJ1-5; D might be TRBD1 (5 bases). This CDR3 is 16 amino acids long. Per the germline V gene, CDR1 is LNHDA and CDR2 is SQIVND (reference sequence). Trimming shortened V by 5 bases and J by 0 bases, and 14 bases separated the two germline ends. CDR3 amino acids: CASSRPTGVSNQPQHF. CDR3 coding DNA: TGTGCCAGTAGTCGCCCCACGGGGGTTAGCAATCAGCCCCAGCATTTT. Looking up the rest from reference TRBV19 and TRBJ1-5 gives the full variable domain: DGGITQSPKYLFRKEGQNVTLSCEQNLNHDAMYWYRQDPGQGLRLIYYSQIVNDFQKGDIAEGYSVSREKKESFPLTVTSAQKNPTAFYLCASSRPTGVSNQPQHFGDGTRLSIL.

The chain links TRBV7-2 to TRBJ1-2; no clear D gene. The CDR3 totals 14 residues. Germline V gene data show CDR1 as SGHTA and CDR2 as FQGNSA. The V and J ends lost 3 bases and 9 bases respectively, with 17 bases between them. The CDR3 region is CASSFSASFPRYTF. CDR3 nucleotides: TGTGCCAGCAGCTTCAGCGCCTCTTTCCCCCGCTACACCTTC.

The table lists this clone with a few counts. This sample includes further DNA sequences coding for the same CDR3. V usage is TRBV5-1 and J usage is TRBJ1-1; 7 bases line up with TRBD1. Germline CDR1 and CDR2: SGHRS and YFSETQ. The junction had 7 bases not matched to a gene; V was cut back by 1 base and J by 1 base. This CDR3 has 16 amino acids. The CDR3 coding sequence is TGCGCCAGCAGCTTGCGACAGGGCGGGAGGAACACTGAAGCTTTCTTT. Its translation is CASSLRQGGRNTEAFF.

This chain connects TRBV5-1 to TRBJ1-4; 7 bases fit TRBD1. Germline loops: CDR1 SGHRS, CDR2 YFSETQ. V trimming: 4 bases; J trimming: 5 bases; junction bases outside the gene matches: 5. The CDR3 has 14 residues. CDR3 bases: TGCGCCAGCAGCCCGGACAGGCCCAATGAAAAACTGTTTTTT. Its protein product is CASSPDRPNEKLFF.

V is TRBV21-1 and J is TRBJ2-5; TRBD1 is the table's D call, not checked against the DNA. TRBV21-1 is marked as a pseudogene. The CDR3 has 15 amino acids. The CDR3: CASSKVGQLQETQYF. As DNA, the CDR3 is TGTGCCAGCAGCAAAGTTGGACAGCTCCAAGAGACCCAGTACTTC.

This chain uses TRBV4-2 with TRBJ1-1; no reliable D call. Germline V CDR1 and CDR2: LGHNA, YNFKEQ. The CDR3 spans 13 residues. V lost 0 bases and J 4 bases, leaving 6 bases between the germline ends. The CDR3 protein is CASSQDWGTEAFF. The CDR3 coding sequence is TGTGCCAGCAGCCAAGATTGGGGCACTGAAGCTTTCTTT.

The chain recombines TRBV4-3 with TRBJ2-7, with D possibly being TRBD1 (5 bases). The CDR3 consists of 17 residues. V lost 0 bases and J 2 bases, leaving 17 bases between the germline ends. Germline CDR1 is LGHNA and CDR2 is YSLEER. The CDR3 sequence is CASSQDKGSGPTYEQYF. As DNA, the CDR3 is TGCGCCAGCAGCCAAGATAAGGGCTCAGGGCCCACCTACGAGCAGTACTTC.

The J gene is TRBJ1-1, the V gene TRBV5-1; D is unresolved. The CDR3 consists of 13 residues. The germline gives CDR1 SGHRS, CDR2 YFSETQ. Trimming left V 0 bases short and J 2 bases short, with 5 bases between. The CDR3 sequence is CASSLGLNTEAFF. CDR3 DNA sequence: TGCGCCAGCAGCTTGGGGCTTAACACTGAAGCTTTCTTT.

The chain combines TRBV28 with TRBJ2-1; possible D gene TRBD2, 5 bases. CDR1 and CDR2 from the germline V gene are MDHEN and SYDVKM. The CDR3 spans 12 residues. V lost 7 bases and J 7 bases, leaving 11 bases between the germline ends. The CDR3 nucleotides read TGTGCCAGCACGGGGAGTGGTAATGAGCAGTTCTTC. It translates to CASTGSGNEQFF.

The chain employs TRBV7-9 and TRBJ1-2, with D unclear. V was clipped by 4 bases and J by 3 bases, with 15 bases between them. The V gene's germline CDR1 is SEHNR and CDR2 FQNEAQ (reference sequence). The CDR3 runs 15 residues. DNA for the CDR3: TGTGCCAGCAGCTCCCCCGGATTTCTGTACTATGGCTACACCTTC. It is translated as CASSSPGFLYYGYTF.

This chain joins TRBV9 and TRBJ1-1, with D maybe TRBD1 (6 bases). The V gene's germline CDR1 is SGDLS and CDR2 YYNGEE. V lost 1 base and J lost 5, with 15 bases in between. CDR3 length equals 15 residues. CDR3: CASSVSGDSYTEAFF. Here the CDR3 DNA reads TGTGCCAGCAGCGTATCAGGGGATTCGTATACTGAAGCTTTCTTT.

The CDR3 region has the DNA TGTGCCAGCAGCTTAGTCAGCAGACAGGGGGACACTGAAGCTTTCTTT. This gives the protein CASSLVSRQGDTEAFF. The chain employs TRBV7-6 and TRBJ1-1; 9 positions match TRBD1. Germline V lookup: CDR1 SGHVS, CDR2 FNYEAQ. There are 16 residues in the CDR3. With 1 base clipped from V and 3 bases from J, the junction kept 6 bases outside the gene matches.

This chain uses TRBV4-1 with TRBJ2-2; 9 nucleotides agree with TRBD2. The V gene's germline CDR1 is MGHRA and CDR2 YSYEKL. The CDR3 covers 17 residues. With 3 bases clipped from V and 1 base from J, the junction kept 6 bases outside the gene matches. The CDR3 bases are TGCGCCAGCAGCCACGAAGGACTAGCGAGGAACACCGGGGAGCTGTTTTTT. Residues: CASSHEGLARNTGELFF.

J is TRBJ2-1 and V is TRBV9, with 7 positions matching TRBD2. With V trimmed by 3 bases and J by 1 base, 22 bases remained unmatched. CDR1 is SGDLS and CDR2 is YYNGEE in the germline V gene. CDR3 size: 21 residues. The CDR3 protein is CASSAPPRASGIPSSYNEQFF. The CDR3, as DNA: TGTGCCAGCAGCGCCCCCCCCCGCGCTAGCGGAATTCCTTCTTCCTACAATGAGCAGTTCTTC.

The chain employs TRBV7-8 and TRBJ2-1; 10 nucleotides match TRBD2. CDR3 length equals 15 residues. Germline V gives CDR1 SGHVS, CDR2 FQNEAQ. V lost 1 base, J lost 9 bases, and 6 bases stayed unmatched. The CDR3 nucleotides are TGTGCCAGCAGCTTAGAGGGTCTAGCGGGAGTTGAGCAGTTCTTC. It specifies CASSLEGLAGVEQFF.

The rearrangement links TRBV4-3 to TRBJ1-6, with D possibly TRBD1 on 5 matching bases. This CDR3 has 15 residues. Trimming cost V 1 base and J 10 bases, with 14 bases left between them. The germline V gene encodes CDR1 LGHNA and CDR2 YSLEER. The chain's CDR3 is CASSQGKGRTSPLHF. In DNA, the CDR3 is TGCGCCAGCAGCCAAGGGAAGGGGAGGACCTCACCCCTCCACTTT.

The genes are TRBV29-1 and TRBJ2-2; TRBD1 matches 7 bases. After removal of 7 bases from V and 2 bases from J, the junction contained 10 bases not matched to a gene. This CDR3 is 15 amino acids long. Germline V gene data show CDR1 as SQVTM and CDR2 as ANQGSEA. Written as DNA, the CDR3 is TGCAGCGCCGCAGGACAGGAGACTAACACCGGGGAGCTGTTTTTT. It is translated as CSAAGQETNTGELFF.

The chain has TRBV5-4 and TRBJ2-3; TRBD2 matches 8 bases. There are 17 residues in the CDR3. Germline V gene sequence: CDR1 SGHNT, CDR2 YYREEE (reference sequence). J gave up 3 bases and V 4 bases, and 13 bases lay outside the gene matches. CDR3 protein: CASSTVPREGVTDTQYF. CDR3 nucleotide sequence: TGTGCCAGCAGCACCGTCCCACGGGAGGGCGTGACAGATACGCAGTATTTT.

V is TRBV5-1 and J is TRBJ1-6, with D hard to call. Germline assignment: CDR1 SGHRS and CDR2 YFSETQ. The CDR3 has 15 residues. V gave up 0 bases and J gave up 7 bases, with 11 bases separating them. The CDR3 DNA sequence: TGCGCCAGCAGCTTGGCGGGGAATGGCAATTCACCCCTCCACTTT. Translation: CASSLAGNGNSPLHF.

The chain employs TRBV5-1 and TRBJ2-7; tentatively, D is TRBD1 or TRBD2 (6 bases each). The CDR3 runs to 14 residues. V lost 3 bases to trimming and J lost 2 bases, with 12 bases between them. Germline assignment: CDR1 SGHRS and CDR2 YFSETQ. The CDR3 nucleotides are TGCGCCAGCAGCTGGGGGGACAACACCTACGAGCAGTACTTC. Translating it yields CASSWGDNTYEQYF.

The chain employs TRBV5-1 and TRBJ1-4; 9 bases are a match to TRBD1. The CDR3 length is 13 residues. Trimming cost V 4 bases and J 8 bases; bases outside gene matches: 3. Germline loops: CDR1 SGHRS, CDR2 YFSETQ. The CDR3 bases are TGCGCCAGCAGCCCGGGACAGGGAGAAAAACTGTTTTTT. Translation gives CASSPGQGEKLFF.